Presented here are 25 T cell receptor beta chains from one specimen sequenced in a study of regulatory T cells in long-lasting Graves disease. Documented time point: persistent/refractory GD, antithyroid drugs over 5 years with positive TRAb. Isolated PBMC RNA provided the starting material for the TCR library. Arm-PCR with iRepertoire HTBI primers amplified the CDR3 regions for these TCR beta libraries. Each CDR3 protein is one row after TCRdb ran MiXCR on the multiplex PCR reads. The table lists more than 650,000 distinct CDR3 sequences, around 30% of them singletons, with under 55% in the top ten. Sequences were derived from peripheral blood mononuclear cells (PBMCs), sampled when the disease was refractory, from a patient treated with antithyroid drugs. These receptors were obtained from a female donor with Graves disease.

The V gene is TRBV2, the J gene TRBJ2-1; no reliable D call. Germline V gene data show CDR1 as SNHLY and CDR2 as FYNNEI. The CDR3 sequence is 16 residues long. The V gene lost 6 bases and the J gene lost 4 bases, with 19 bases spanning the gap. CDR3: CASSQGLTEPYNEQFF. The CDR3 nucleotides read TGTGCCAGCAGCCAAGGTTTGACGGAGCCATACAATGAGCAGTTCTTC.

The chain uses TRBV30 and TRBJ1-2; no clear D gene. V was cut by 0 bases and J by 8 bases, with 7 bases left in between. Per the germline V gene, CDR1 is GTSNPN and CDR2 is SVGIG (reference sequence). This CDR3 contains 11 residues. The CDR3 protein is CAWSVLFGYTF. For the CDR3, the DNA is TGTGCCTGGAGTGTACTCTTCGGCTACACCTTC.

The chain recombines TRBV20-1 with TRBJ2-7; 9 bases fit TRBD2. Germline V gives CDR1 DFQATT, CDR2 SNEGSKA (reference sequence). The CDR3 sequence is 13 residues long. Unmatched junction bases numbered 8, after V lost 6 bases and J lost 5 bases. Written as DNA, the CDR3 is TGCAGTGCAACCGGGACTAGCTACCACGAGCAGTACTTC. Residues: CSATGTSYHEQYF.

In this sample, this clonotype turned up many times. The chain is built from TRBV20-1 and TRBJ1-4; D remains unclear. Germline V lookup: CDR1 DFQATT, CDR2 SNEGSKA (reference sequence). Trimming cost V 0 bases and J 8 bases, with 10 bases left between them. This CDR3 spans 13 amino acids. CDR3 coding DNA: TGCAGTGCTAGAGATTTGGCTGCAGAAAAACTGTTTTTT. It yields the protein CSARDLAAEKLFF.

This clonotype was counted ten times or more. This sequence joins TRBV2 and TRBJ1-1; D unclear. The V end lost 2 bases, the J end lost 5 bases, and 15 bases lay between the germline ends. The CDR3 totals 15 residues. Germline V lookup: CDR1 SNHLY, CDR2 FYNNEI. CDR3 coding DNA: TGTGCCAGCAGTGAACGCCCCCAAAAAGGAACTGAAGCTTTCTTT. It codes for CASSERPQKGTEAFF.

The sample holds a few counts of this clonotype. CDR3 loop: CASSLVRALNTEAFF. For the CDR3, the DNA is TGTGCCAGCAGCTTAGTGAGGGCTTTGAACACTGAAGCTTTCTTT. V gene TRBV7-6 combines with J gene TRBJ1-1; D remains ambiguous. Germline V lookup: CDR1 SGHVS, CDR2 FNYEAQ. The CDR3 is 15 residues long. Trimming cost V 1 base and J 0 bases, with 9 bases left between them.

The chain uses TRBV6-2 or TRBV6-3 and TRBJ1-5; D is possibly TRBD1 (5 bases). V gave up 7 bases and J gave up 3 bases, with 13 bases separating them. The CDR3 is 14 residues long. The V gene's germline CDR1 is MNHEY and CDR2 SVGEGT. The CDR3 DNA reads as TGTGCCAGCAAAACGACAGCGTCCAATCAGCCCCAGCATTTT. Translating it yields CASKTTASNQPQHF.

This clonotype was seen a handful of times. This rearrangement joins TRBV18 to TRBJ2-4; the match to TRBD1 covers 7 bases. Trimming took 3 bases from V and 7 from J; bases not matched to a gene: 6. Germline V gives CDR1 KGHSH, CDR2 LQKENI. The CDR3 is 14 amino acids. CDR3 in amino acids: CASSPTGTGNIQYF. The CDR3 DNA reads TGTGCCAGCTCACCGACAGGGACGGGGAACATTCAGTACTTC.

This clonotype was seen more than once but under ten times. This rearrangement joins TRBV9 to TRBJ1-2; no clear D. CDR1 SGDLS and CDR2 YYNGEE come from the germline V gene. V lost 3 bases and J lost 13, with 10 bases in between. This CDR3 is 10 amino acids long. This chain's CDR3 is CASSGHFVTF. The CDR3, as DNA: TGTGCCAGCAGCGGACACTTTGTCACCTTC.

The table lists this clonotype with a few counts. The V and J genes are TRBV29-1 and TRBJ1-4, with D possibly being TRBD1 (5 bases). Per germline, CDR1 SQVTM and CDR2 ANQGSEA. The ends were cut back, 0 bases at V and 7 bases at J, with 9 bases in the middle. The CDR3 extends over 13 amino acids. This chain's CDR3 is CSVEDRQGEKLFF. In DNA, the CDR3 is TGCAGCGTTGAAGACAGGCAGGGTGAAAAACTGTTTTTT.

This sequence joins TRBV7-9 and TRBJ2-7, with TRBD2 identical over 12 bases. Trimming at V came to 5 bases and at J to 6 bases, leaving 8 bases not matched to a gene. The CDR3 has 15 amino acids. Germline CDR1 reads SEHNR; CDR2 reads FQNEAQ (reference sequence). CDR3 residues: CASSATSGRAIEQYF. In nucleotides, the CDR3 is TGTGCCAGCAGCGCGACTAGCGGGAGAGCCATCGAGCAGTACTTC.

There are many counts of this clonotype. The V gene is TRBV12-3 or TRBV12-4, the J gene TRBJ2-7, with D perhaps assigned TRBD1 or TRBD2 (5 bases each). Trimming stripped 6 bases from V and 6 bases from J, with 15 bases between. The CDR3 has 13 residues. In DNA, the CDR3 is TGTGCCAGCAGCCGGGACCGTGGGAGCGAGCAGTACTTC. Translated: CASSRDRGSEQYF.

This chain connects TRBV6-5 to TRBJ2-7; D ambiguous. CDR1 MNHEY and CDR2 SVGAGI come from the germline V gene. The CDR3 length is 14 residues. V was cut by 2 bases and J by 0 bases, with 8 bases left in between. The CDR3 DNA follows: TGTGCCAGCAGTTACAACCGCCACTCCTACGAGCAGTACTTC. Translated, it gives CASSYNRHSYEQYF.

This clonotype was counted ten times or more. One end of the junction is discordant with germline, which a read error may explain. The V call is TRBV28, the J call TRBJ1-5; D not resolved. The CDR3 extends over 12 amino acids. Germline V gives CDR1 MDHEN, CDR2 SYDVKM. DNA of the CDR3: TGTGCCAGCTCGTTTAGCAGTCAGCCCCAGCATTTT. Amino acid sequence: CASSFSSQPQHF.

The V and J genes are TRBV16 and TRBJ1-4; 7 bases align to TRBD1. The CDR3 loop spans 15 amino acids. Germline CDR1 and CDR2: KGHSY and FQNENV. Trimming took 2 bases from V and 4 from J; bases not matched to a gene: 4. For the CDR3, the DNA is TGTGCCAGCAGCCAAACGAGGGGGCTTAATGAAAAACTGTTTTTT. This translates into CASSQTRGLNEKLFF.

This clonotype was picked up many times. V and J are TRBV28 and TRBJ1-5; maybe TRBD1 (5 bases). Deletions cut 4 bases from V and 4 bases from J, with 11 bases between. CDR1 MDHEN and CDR2 SYDVKM come from the germline V gene. The CDR3 has 14 residues. The CDR3 spells CASSSTGRNQPQHF. CDR3 bases: TGTGCCAGCAGTTCAACGGGACGGAATCAGCCCCAGCATTTT.

The chain is built from TRBV12-3 or TRBV12-4 and TRBJ1-5; 8 nucleotides line up with TRBD1. After removal of 6 bases from V and 6 bases from J, the junction contained 10 bases not matched to a gene. The CDR3 covers 15 residues. CDR3: CASRRTGRDSQPQHF. Written as DNA, the CDR3 is TGTGCCAGCAGAAGGACAGGGCGGGACAGTCAGCCCCAGCATTTT.

Here the CDR3 DNA reads TGTGCCAGCAGCTTAGCCCTATCGAACACCGGGGAGCTGTTTTTT. It codes for CASSLALSNTGELFF. The V gene is TRBV7-6, the J gene TRBJ2-2; D is unresolved. The CDR3 length is 15 residues. The germline gives CDR1 SGHVS, CDR2 FNYEAQ. V shed 0 bases and J shed 0 bases, with 5 bases lying between them.

This clonotype showed up just a few times. This chain joins TRBV20-1 and TRBJ1-2; 8 bases are shared with TRBD1. The CDR3 totals 15 residues. Trimming cost V 5 bases and J 1 base; bases outside gene matches: 9. From germline, CDR1 is DFQATT and CDR2 SNEGSKA (reference sequence). Here the CDR3 DNA reads TGCAGTGCTGTGCACGTTGGACAGGGTAACTATGGCTACACCTTC. Amino acid sequence: CSAVHVGQGNYGYTF.

This sequence joins TRBV30 and TRBJ1-1; no definite D call. This CDR3 has 13 residues. The germline V gene encodes CDR1 GTSNPN and CDR2 SVGIG (reference sequence). The V end was cut by 0 bases, the J end by 3 bases, with 8 bases between. Here the CDR3 reads CAWSVDTDTEAFF. CDR3 nucleotide sequence: TGTGCCTGGAGTGTAGATACCGACACTGAAGCTTTCTTT.

This clonotype was seen only a few times. The CDR3 spells CASSYGTISNQPQHF. The CDR3 DNA sequence: TGTGCCAGCAGTTATGGGACAATTAGCAATCAGCCCCAGCATTTT. The chain links TRBV12-3 or TRBV12-4 to TRBJ1-5, with a tentative D call TRBD1 (6 bases). The CDR3 sequence is 15 residues long. Trimming stripped 4 bases from V and 0 bases from J, with 10 bases between.

This clonotype turned up a few times. The J gene is TRBJ2-2, the V gene TRBV5-5, with D perhaps TRBD2 (6 bases). The germline gives CDR1 SGHKS, CDR2 YYEKEE (reference sequence). This CDR3 contains 15 residues. V was trimmed by 2 bases and J by 6 bases, leaving 14 bases between them. CDR3 protein: CASSFLEGLAGELFF. The CDR3 DNA reads as TGTGCCAGCAGCTTTTTGGAGGGATTGGCCGGGGAGCTGTTTTTT.

This clonotype was detected many times. The chain couples TRBV12-3 or TRBV12-4 to TRBJ1-2; 7 bases match TRBD1. This CDR3 is built from 13 residues. With V trimmed by 2 bases and J by 8 bases, 5 bases remained unmatched. Here the CDR3 DNA reads TGTGCCAGCAGTTTACCACAGGGGAACGGCTACACCTTC. This sequence encodes CASSLPQGNGYTF.

This chain uses TRBV10-3 with TRBJ2-7, with TRBD1 as a possible D gene (6 bases). Germline V gene lookup returns CDR1 ENHRY and CDR2 SYGVKD. The CDR3 has 13 residues. Trimming stripped 2 bases from V and 5 bases from J, with 10 bases between. The CDR3 sequence is CAISERGYDEQYF. DNA of the CDR3: TGTGCCATCAGTGAGAGGGGGTATGACGAGCAGTACTTC.

CDR3 in DNA: TGTGCCAGCACCCACTCGTCCGGGGAGCTGTTTTTT. It encodes CASTHSSGELFF. The V call is TRBV6-2 or TRBV6-3, the J call TRBJ2-2; D remains unclear. The germline CDR1 and CDR2 sequences are MNHEY and SVGEGT. The CDR3 is 12 residues long. V was cut by 7 bases and J by 6 bases, with 9 bases left in between.